One sample yielded the 23 T cell receptor beta chains listed below, sequenced in a study of T-cell reconstitution after alpha-beta-depleted transplantation in children. Construction of the TCRbeta library involved unique molecular identifiers. TCRdb recomputed calls from the PCR reads with MiXCR, one row per CDR3 protein. The profile shows some 300,000 distinct CDR3 sequences, 10% of them singletons. The sample consisted of PBMCs from the stem cell graft donor, taken from the stem cell graft. These receptor sequences come from a human donor who donated a stem cell graft to a child with acute lymphoblastic leukemia.

This chain connects TRBV7-9 to TRBJ1-3, with D unclear. Trimming left V 1 base short and J 5 bases short, with 6 bases between. This CDR3 is built from 13 residues. The V gene's germline CDR1 is SEHNR and CDR2 FQNEAQ (reference sequence). The CDR3 spells CASSLGQRNTIYF. CDR3 bases: TGTGCCAGCAGCTTAGGACAAAGAAACACCATATATTTT.

The chain employs TRBV7-2 and TRBJ1-4; 7 bases align to TRBD1. CDR3 size: 14 residues. The V gene's germline CDR1 is SGHTA and CDR2 FQGNSA. Losses at the gene ends were 6 bases for V and 1 base for J; bases not matched to a gene: 2. CDR3 in DNA: TGTGCCAGCAGTGGGACAGTAACTAATGAAAAACTGTTTTTT. Translating it yields CASSGTVTNEKLFF.

The chain carries TRBV5-1 and TRBJ2-2; no definite D call. V was cut by 4 bases and J by 4 bases, with 11 bases left in between. The germline CDR1 and CDR2 sequences are SGHRS and YFSETQ. The CDR3 loop spans 14 amino acids. This chain's CDR3 is CASSIAGATGELFF. DNA of the CDR3: TGCGCCAGCAGCATAGCAGGAGCCACCGGGGAGCTGTTTTTT.

This clonotype has a handful of counts. The V and J genes are TRBV6-5 and TRBJ1-6; TRBD1 is a possible D gene (6 bases). The CDR3 has 14 residues. Germline V gene lookup returns CDR1 MNHEY and CDR2 SVGAGI. Deletions cut 4 bases from V and 7 bases from J, with 11 bases between. This chain's CDR3 is CASSLWTENSPLHF. CDR3 coding DNA: TGTGCCAGCAGTTTATGGACAGAGAATTCACCCCTCCACTTT.

This rearrangement joins TRBV19 to TRBJ2-5; D might be TRBD1 (5 bases). CDR1 and CDR2 from the germline V gene are LNHDA and SQIVND (reference sequence). Between the trimmed V and J ends, which lost 3 bases and 4 bases, there was a span of 15 bases. The CDR3 sequence is 15 residues long. The CDR3 loop reads CASSMRPQGGETQYF. Here the CDR3 DNA reads TGTGCCAGTAGTATGAGGCCCCAGGGTGGAGAGACCCAGTACTTC.

This clonotype was seen ten or more times. The J gene is TRBJ2-5, the V gene TRBV3-1; D might be TRBD2 (6 bases). The CDR3 has 13 residues. V gave up 7 bases and J gave up 5 bases, with 14 bases separating them. Germline V gene lookup returns CDR1 LGHDT and CDR2 YNNKEL (reference sequence). The CDR3 is CASKEGIRETQYF. CDR3 nucleotide sequence: TGTGCCAGCAAGGAGGGGATCAGGGAGACCCAGTACTTC.

At least ten counts were recorded for this clonotype. This chain joins TRBV7-2 and TRBJ1-1; D possibly corresponds to TRBD1 (6 bases). V was pared by 1 base and J by 10 bases, with 10 bases between. CDR3 length: 12 residues. Germline V lookup: CDR1 SGHTA, CDR2 FQGNSA. This CDR3 reads CASSLGGGAAFF. The DNA of the CDR3 is TGTGCCAGCAGCTTAGGTGGGGGCGCAGCTTTCTTT.

This clonotype was recorded at least ten times. The rearrangement joins TRBV2 to TRBJ1-2; D gene unclear. The CDR3 contains 13 residues. V was shortened by 4 bases and J by 3 bases, with 9 bases between the two germline ends. Germline lookup yields CDR1 SNHLY and CDR2 FYNNEI. The CDR3 protein is CASSGQTYYGYTF. DNA of the CDR3: TGTGCCAGCAGTGGCCAAACCTACTATGGCTACACCTTC.

This clonotype was observed a few times. This chain uses TRBV10-2 with TRBJ2-3; D is ambiguous. There are 16 residues in the CDR3. Trimming stripped 6 bases from V and 2 bases from J, with 18 bases between. CDR1 is WSHSY and CDR2 is SAAADI in the germline V gene. The CDR3 DNA follows: TGCGCCAGCAGGAGTAGTTGGCAGATCTTCACAGATACGCAGTATTTT. Amino acid sequence: CASRSSWQIFTDTQYF.

This clonotype was detected a few times. The rearrangement links TRBV12-3 or TRBV12-4 to TRBJ1-1, with a possible D match to TRBD1 (6 bases). This CDR3 is 13 amino acids long. With 4 bases removed from V and 11 bases from J, the gap between germline ends came to 17 bases. This CDR3 reads CASSSQGIAGAFF. The CDR3 DNA reads TGTGCCAGCAGTTCACAGGGTATTGCGGGGGCTTTCTTT.

This clonotype was counted many times. V gene TRBV7-2 combines with J gene TRBJ2-7; no reliable D call. This CDR3 is built from 15 residues. Germline CDR1 is SGHTA and CDR2 is FQGNSA. Trimming removed 3 bases at V and 4 bases at J, with 16 bases between. As DNA, the CDR3 is TGTGCCAGCAGCTTCGCCCTGAACCCGAGTTACGAGCAGTACTTC. Translation gives CASSFALNPSYEQYF.

This rearrangement joins TRBV7-8 to TRBJ1-2; D not resolved. This CDR3 is built from 13 residues. Germline V CDR1 and CDR2: SGHVS, FQNEAQ. Deletions cut 2 bases from V and 2 bases from J, with 6 bases between. This CDR3 is CASSLLPNYGYTF. In nucleotides, the CDR3 is TGTGCCAGCAGCTTATTGCCCAACTATGGCTACACCTTC. The whole variable domain, remainder taken from reference TRBV7-8 and TRBJ1-2, is GAGVSQSPRYKVAKRGQDVALRCDPISGHVSLFWYQQALGQGPEFLTYFQNEAQLDKSGLPSDRFFAERPEGSVSTLKIQRTQQEDSAVYLCASSLLPNYGYTFGSGTRLTVV.

At least ten counts were recorded for this clonotype. The chain combines TRBV7-2 with TRBJ1-2; 10 nucleotides match TRBD1. There are 14 residues in the CDR3. The germline CDR1 and CDR2 sequences are SGHTA and FQGNSA. V gave up 5 bases and J gave up 1 base; unmatched junction bases: 1. The CDR3 nucleotides read TGTGCCAGCAGCCGGGACAGGGGTAACTATGGCTACACCTTC. Protein sequence: CASSRDRGNYGYTF.

The chain is built from TRBV7-9 and TRBJ2-2; possibly TRBD1 for D (6 bases). The CDR3 consists of 15 residues. CDR1 and CDR2 (germline): SEHNR, FQNEAQ (reference sequence). V lost 5 bases and J 7 bases, leaving 17 bases between the germline ends. CDR3 residues: CASSPRGTSRGELFF. DNA for the CDR3: TGTGCCAGCAGCCCTAGGGGGACGTCCCGCGGGGAGCTGTTTTTT.

This clonotype has just a few counts. V is TRBV7-2 and J is TRBJ2-1, with no clear D. CDR1 and CDR2 from the germline V gene are SGHTA and FQGNSA. The CDR3 sequence is 15 residues long. Trimming took 5 bases from V and 0 from J, leaving 11 bases between them. The CDR3 DNA is TGTGCCAGCAGCCAAGCGCCCGCCTCCTACAATGAGCAGTTCTTC. Translating gives CASSQAPASYNEQFF.

In its sample, this clonotype was seen a few times. The chain carries TRBV19 and TRBJ2-3, with a weak D call TRBD2 (6 bases). Trimming removed 6 bases at V and 2 bases at J, with 15 bases between. The CDR3 length is 15 residues. CDR1 and CDR2 from the germline V gene are LNHDA and SQIVND (reference sequence). The CDR3 region is CASSVGGGPTDTQYF. CDR3 sequence (DNA): TGTGCCAGTAGCGTCGGGGGAGGCCCCACAGATACGCAGTATTTT.

This clonotype has a handful of counts. V and J are TRBV24-1 and TRBJ2-3; 11 bases fit TRBD1. This CDR3 has 15 residues. Germline V gives CDR1 KGHDR, CDR2 SFDVKD. With V trimmed by 4 bases and J by 1 base, 0 bases remained unmatched. The CDR3 region is CATSEGQGGTDTQYF. Written as DNA, the CDR3 is TGTGCCACCAGTGAGGGACAGGGGGGCACAGATACGCAGTATTTT.

The chain uses TRBV7-2 and TRBJ2-3, with D perhaps TRBD2 (5 bases). This CDR3 is 15 amino acids long. Germline CDR1 is SGHTA and CDR2 is FQGNSA. Trimming cost V 7 bases and J 0 bases, with 14 bases left between them. CDR3 coding DNA: TGTGCCAGCACCCCTAGCTGGGCTAGCACAGATACGCAGTATTTT. Translated, it gives CASTPSWASTDTQYF. The whole variable domain, filled in from reference TRBV7-2 and TRBJ2-3, reads GAGVSQSPSNKVTEKGKDVELRCDPISGHTALYWYRQSLGQGLEFLIYFQGNSAPDKSGLPSDRFSAERTGGSVSTLTIQRTQQEDSAVYLCASTPSWASTDTQYFGPGTRLTVL.

This clonotype showed up many times. The gene calls are TRBV4-3 and TRBJ1-1; tentative D call: TRBD1 (5 bases). Deletions cut 3 bases from V and 0 bases from J, with 17 bases between. There are 17 residues in the CDR3. Germline CDR1 and CDR2: LGHNA and YSLEER. In DNA, the CDR3 is TGCGCCAGCAGCCACTTTAATACAGGTTTCATGAACACTGAAGCTTTCTTT. Its protein product is CASSHFNTGFMNTEAFF.

There are many counts of this clonotype. The rearrangement uses TRBV6-1 and TRBJ2-3; TRBD2 is a possible D gene (6 bases). The CDR3 extends over 15 amino acids. The germline CDR1 and CDR2 sequences are MNHNS and SASEGT. V lost 6 bases, J lost 4 bases, and 17 bases lay in between. The CDR3 DNA reads as TGTGCCAGCAGCCCGACCGGGTGGGGGGCAGATACGCAGTATTTT. Amino acids: CASSPTGWGADTQYF.

With regard to this clonotype: This could be a read error, since a much larger clone is one nucleotide away. J is TRBJ2-7 and V is TRBV3-1; a weak D match, TRBD2 (5 bases). The germline V gene has CDR1 LGHDT and CDR2 YNNKEL (reference sequence). V was clipped by 2 bases and J by 11 bases, with 16 bases between them. The CDR3 consists of 13 residues. This CDR3 reads CASSQYRADEKYF. For the CDR3, the DNA is TGTGCCAGCAGCCAATATAGAGCGGATGAGAAGTACTTC.

The chain links TRBV3-1 to TRBJ2-1, with a possible D match to TRBD1 (5 bases). CDR1 and CDR2 from the germline V gene are LGHDT and YNNKEL (reference sequence). The CDR3 extends over 12 amino acids. The V end was cut by 2 bases, the J end by 10 bases, with 9 bases between. The CDR3 nucleotides read TGTGCCAGCAGCCAATCAGGGCAGGAGCAGTTCTTC. Encoded protein: CASSQSGQEQFF.

This clonotype was recorded at least ten times. The J gene is TRBJ1-6, the V gene TRBV7-2, with D possibly matching TRBD1 (5 bases). This CDR3 has 13 residues. CDR1 is SGHTA and CDR2 is FQGNSA in the germline V gene. V was pared by 1 base and J by 7 bases, with 5 bases between. The CDR3 here is CASSLGGNSPLHF. The CDR3 nucleotides are TGTGCCAGCAGCTTAGGGGGCAATTCACCCCTCCACTTT.